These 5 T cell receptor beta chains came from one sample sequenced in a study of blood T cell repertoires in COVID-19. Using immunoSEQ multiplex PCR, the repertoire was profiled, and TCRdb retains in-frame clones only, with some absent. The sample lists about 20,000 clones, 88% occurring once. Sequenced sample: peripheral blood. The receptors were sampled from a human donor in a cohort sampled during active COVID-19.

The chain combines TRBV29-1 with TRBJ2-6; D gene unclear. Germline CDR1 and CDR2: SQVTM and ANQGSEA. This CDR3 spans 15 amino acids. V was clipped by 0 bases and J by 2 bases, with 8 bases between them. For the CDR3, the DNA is TGCAGCGTTGAAGACCCAGAAACTGGGGCCAACGTCCTGACTTTC. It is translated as CSVEDPETGANVLTF.

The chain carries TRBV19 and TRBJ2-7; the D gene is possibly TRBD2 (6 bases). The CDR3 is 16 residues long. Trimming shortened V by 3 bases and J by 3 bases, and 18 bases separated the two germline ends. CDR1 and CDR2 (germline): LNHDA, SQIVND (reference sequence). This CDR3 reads CASSIAETGTHYEQYF. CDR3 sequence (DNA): TGTGCCAGTAGTATCGCAGAGACCGGGACTCACTACGAGCAGTACTTC. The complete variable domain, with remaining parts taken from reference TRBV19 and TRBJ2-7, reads DGGITQSPKYLFRKEGQNVTLSCEQNLNHDAMYWYRQDPGQGLRLIYYSQIVNDFQKGDIAEGYSVSREKKESFPLTVTSAQKNPTAFYLCASSIAETGTHYEQYFGPGTRLTVT.

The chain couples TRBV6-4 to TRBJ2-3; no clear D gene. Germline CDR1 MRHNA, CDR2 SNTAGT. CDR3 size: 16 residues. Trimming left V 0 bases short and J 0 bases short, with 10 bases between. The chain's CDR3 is CASSDSARTSTDTQYF. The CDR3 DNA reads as TGTGCCAGCAGTGACTCAGCTCGAACTAGCACAGATACGCAGTATTTT.

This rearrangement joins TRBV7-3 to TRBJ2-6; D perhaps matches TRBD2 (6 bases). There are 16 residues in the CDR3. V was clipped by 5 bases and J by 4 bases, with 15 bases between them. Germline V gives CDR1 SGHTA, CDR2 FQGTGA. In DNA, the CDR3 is TGTGCCAGCAGCCGCGGGGCAGGCCCCGGGGCCAACGTCCTGACTTTC. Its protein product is CASSRGAGPGANVLTF.

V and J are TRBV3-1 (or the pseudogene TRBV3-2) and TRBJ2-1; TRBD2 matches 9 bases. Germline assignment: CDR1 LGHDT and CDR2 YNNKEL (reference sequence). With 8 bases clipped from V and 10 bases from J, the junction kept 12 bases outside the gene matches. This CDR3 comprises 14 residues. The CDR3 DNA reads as TGTGCCAGCGCCCGACTAGCGGTTAGCCAAGAGCAGTTCTTC. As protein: CASARLAVSQEQFF.